These 30 T cell receptor beta chains were sequenced from one sample in a study of cytomegalovirus exposure and HLA in healthy donors. PCR was performed using 60 Vbeta and 13 Jbeta primers. TCRdb's table, derived via immunoSEQ multiplex PCR, lists solely in-frame clones and lacks some. Here the sample spans some 150,000 clones, more than 9.5% being singletons. Sequencing used PBMCs. These receptor sequences come from a man over 45 in good health and CMV-seronegative.

This clone has only a few counts. The chain links TRBV5-4 to TRBJ1-2; no clear D. Trimming pared 0 bases from V and 7 bases from J, leaving 13 bases between. Germline loops: CDR1 SGHNT, CDR2 YYREEE (reference sequence). The CDR3 extends over 14 amino acids. The CDR3 reads CASSLGGSKSGYTF. For the CDR3, the DNA is TGTGCCAGCAGCTTGGGAGGCTCCAAATCTGGCTACACCTTC.

A few counts support this clone. The chain is built from TRBV15 and TRBJ1-5, with D unclear. Per germline, CDR1 LNHNV and CDR2 YYDKDF (reference sequence). Trimming removed 0 bases at V and 6 bases at J, with 15 bases between. This CDR3 has 16 residues. The CDR3: CATSRDGGSSGQPQHF. The DNA of the CDR3 is TGTGCCACCAGCAGAGATGGAGGGAGTTCGGGTCAGCCCCAGCATTTT.

This clone appeared a few times. V usage is TRBV5-8 and J usage is TRBJ1-5; D not certain. The CDR3 has 14 amino acids. Germline loops: CDR1 SGHTS, CDR2 YDEGEE. Trimming removed 4 bases at V and 0 bases at J, with 8 bases between. CDR3 protein: CASSPGSSNQPQHF. Here the CDR3 DNA reads TGTGCCAGCAGCCCTGGGAGTAGCAATCAGCCCCAGCATTTT.

This clone was seen more than once but under ten times. The rearrangement links TRBV28 to TRBJ1-1; D possibly corresponds to TRBD1 (6 bases). The V end lost 6 bases, the J end lost 10 bases, and 15 bases lay between the germline ends. The CDR3 consists of 12 residues. CDR1 and CDR2 (germline): MDHEN, SYDVKM. The CDR3 protein is CASRPTGRGAFF. The CDR3 nucleotides read TGTGCCAGCAGGCCTACAGGGAGAGGAGCTTTCTTT.

The genes are TRBV2 and TRBJ2-7, with 9 bases matching TRBD1. In germline, CDR1 is SNHLY, CDR2 FYNNEI. The junction had 4 bases not matched to a gene; V was cut back by 6 bases and J by 7 bases. There are 12 residues in the CDR3. The CDR3 here is CASSATGGEQYF. The DNA for the CDR3 is TGTGCCAGCAGCGCGACAGGGGGGGAGCAGTACTTC.

The chain joins TRBV9 to TRBJ2-2, with D perhaps TRBD1 (6 bases). The CDR3 spans 15 residues. Germline V lookup: CDR1 SGDLS, CDR2 YYNGEE. Trimming removed 3 bases from V and 5 bases from J, with 14 bases in between. In DNA form, the CDR3 reads TGTGCCAGCAGCGACCAGGGGCGGAGGACCGGGGAGCTGTTTTTT. Translating gives CASSDQGRRTGELFF.

The chain joins TRBV5-1 to TRBJ2-4; 7 bases are shared with TRBD1. V trimming: 0 bases; J trimming: 2 bases; junction bases outside the gene matches: 2. The CDR3 has 15 amino acids. Per germline, CDR1 SGHRS and CDR2 YFSETQ. This CDR3 is CASSLDRGSKNIQYF. The CDR3 bases are TGCGCCAGCAGCTTGGACAGGGGATCCAAAAACATTCAGTACTTC.

V is TRBV14 and J is TRBJ2-7, with TRBD1 matching 9 bases. CDR3 length: 15 residues. CDR1 is SGHDN, CDR2 FVKESK, per germline. V shed 0 bases and J 2 bases; nucleotides not matched to a gene: 2. The CDR3 DNA reads as TGTGCCAGCAGCCAAGATCGGACAGGGGCCTACGAGCAGTACTTC. It yields the protein CASSQDRTGAYEQYF.

V is TRBV29-1 and J is TRBJ2-2; possibly TRBD2 for D (6 bases). V was pared by 5 bases and J by 5 bases, with 9 bases between. Germline lookup yields CDR1 SQVTM and CDR2 ANQGSEA. The length of the CDR3 is 12 residues. The CDR3 nucleotides read TGCAGCGTTACCGGGGGAACCGGGGAGCTGTTTTTT. Encoded protein: CSVTGGTGELFF.

This clone appeared many times. The genes are TRBV9 and TRBJ2-7; no definite D call. There are 14 residues in the CDR3. The germline V gene has CDR1 SGDLS and CDR2 YYNGEE. V was shortened by 1 base and J by 2 bases, with 10 bases between the two germline ends. Written as DNA, the CDR3 is TGTGCCAGCAGCGTACGCTTCGAGGCCTACGAGCAGTACTTC. Translating gives CASSVRFEAYEQYF.

This clone has just a few counts. The V gene is TRBV19, the J gene TRBJ2-7; 7 positions agree with TRBD1. V dropped 5 bases and J dropped 3; count of bases not matched to a gene: 7. The CDR3 is 14 amino acids. Germline CDR1 LNHDA, CDR2 SQIVND (reference sequence). The CDR3 bases are TGTGCCAGTAGTCCTACAGGGGTCCTCTACGAGCAGTACTTC. This translates into CASSPTGVLYEQYF.

This clone occurred a few times. This chain joins TRBV9 and TRBJ2-5; 13 positions match TRBD2. Germline lookup yields CDR1 SGDLS and CDR2 YYNGEE. Germline trimming cut 6 bases from V and 1 base from J; bases unmatched to any gene: 6. The CDR3 covers 16 residues. The CDR3 protein is CASTSGTSGAQETQYF. The CDR3 nucleotides read TGTGCCAGCACCAGCGGGACTAGCGGGGCCCAAGAGACCCAGTACTTC.

This clone was counted between two and nine times. J is TRBJ2-1 and V is TRBV28, with 16 bases matching TRBD2. The CDR3 is 14 residues long. CDR1 and CDR2 from the germline V gene are MDHEN and SYDVKM. V lost 8 bases, J lost 7 bases, and 2 bases stayed unmatched. The CDR3 region is CASGTSGGANEQFF. For the CDR3, the DNA is TGTGCCAGCGGGACTAGCGGGGGGGCAAATGAGCAGTTCTTC.

For this clone: Other nucleotide sequences from this sample produce the same CDR3. The chain is built from TRBV27 and TRBJ2-7; 14 bases align to TRBD2. The length of the CDR3 is 14 residues. CDR1 and CDR2 from the germline V gene are MNHEY and SMNVEV (reference sequence). V was clipped by 6 bases and J by 7 bases; unmatched bases: 5. The CDR3 bases are TGTGCCAGCAGCTCGGGACTAGCGGGAGATGAGCAGTACTTC. Translating gives CASSSGLAGDEQYF.

The table lists this clone with a few counts. V and J are TRBV14 and TRBJ1-1, with D possibly matching TRBD1 (5 bases). The germline V gene encodes CDR1 SGHDN and CDR2 FVKESK. Trimming stripped 3 bases from V and 5 bases from J, with 13 bases between. The CDR3 covers 14 residues. In DNA, the CDR3 is TGTGCCAGCAGCCAGGACCACCGGGGGACTGAAGCTTTCTTT. As protein: CASSQDHRGTEAFF.

J is TRBJ1-5 and V is TRBV30; perhaps TRBD1 as D (6 bases). CDR1 GTSNPN and CDR2 SVGIG come from the germline V gene (reference sequence). The CDR3 is 17 amino acids. Trimming left V 3 bases short and J 0 bases short, with 18 bases between. Here the CDR3 reads CAWRPGHDRYSNQPQHF. The CDR3 DNA reads TGTGCCTGGAGGCCGGGACACGACCGTTATAGCAATCAGCCCCAGCATTTT.

There are a few counts of this clone. This chain links TRBV5-1 with TRBJ2-2; D perhaps matches TRBD2 (5 bases). The germline V gene encodes CDR1 SGHRS and CDR2 YFSETQ. Trimming removed 2 bases from V and 3 bases from J, with 11 bases in between. The length of the CDR3 is 15 residues. The CDR3 sequence: CASSFGVADTGELFF. The CDR3 region has the DNA TGCGCCAGCAGCTTCGGGGTCGCGGACACCGGGGAGCTGTTTTTT.

This clone was seen more than once but under ten times. The chain recombines TRBV14 with TRBJ2-7, with 10 nucleotides matching TRBD1. This CDR3 spans 14 amino acids. Germline CDR1 SGHDN, CDR2 FVKESK. V was clipped by 4 bases and J by 1 base; unmatched bases: 1. In nucleotides, the CDR3 is TGTGCCAGCAGCCGGGACAGGGGTTCCTACGAGCAGTACTTC. This gives the protein CASSRDRGSYEQYF.

The table lists this clone with a few counts. The CDR3 coding sequence is TGCAGTGCTGCCGACAACTACGAGCAGTACTTC. Protein: CSAADNYEQYF. The chain uses TRBV20-1 and TRBJ2-7; no reliable D call. The CDR3 extends over 11 amino acids. The V gene's germline CDR1 is DFQATT and CDR2 SNEGSKA (reference sequence). Trimming took 5 bases from V and 3 from J, leaving 8 bases between them.

The genes are TRBV11-3 and TRBJ2-1, with 8 bases that match TRBD2. V lost 4 bases and J lost 7; bases outside the gene matches: 9. CDR1 is SGHNT, CDR2 YENEEA, per germline. The CDR3 loop spans 15 amino acids. In nucleotides, the CDR3 is TGTGCCAGCAGCTCGGGGGGGCTAGCGGTAAATGAGCAGTTCTTC. Protein product: CASSSGGLAVNEQFF.

This clone was recorded a few times. This chain uses TRBV7-6 with TRBJ1-5; D gene ambiguous. In germline, CDR1 is SGHVS, CDR2 FNYEAQ. This CDR3 has 14 residues. The V gene lost 1 base and the J gene lost 2 bases, with 6 bases spanning the gap. The CDR3 coding sequence is TGTGCCAGCAGCTTAGGTGGCCGCAATCAGCCCCAGCATTTT. This sequence encodes CASSLGGRNQPQHF. The complete variable domain, with remaining parts taken from reference TRBV7-6 and TRBJ1-5, reads GAGVSQSPRYKVTKRGQDVALRCDPISGHVSLYWYRQALGQGPEFLTYFNYEAQQDKSGLPNDRFSAERPEGSISTLTIQRTEQRDSAMYRCASSLGGRNQPQHFGDGTRLSIL.

Only a few counts were recorded for this clone. This chain links TRBV11-3 with TRBJ2-1; 8 nucleotides match TRBD1. This CDR3 contains 14 residues. Per germline, CDR1 SGHNT and CDR2 YENEEA. V shed 1 base, J shed 8 bases, and the junction held 4 bases outside the gene matches. CDR3 loop: CASSLGDRTDEQFF. CDR3 sequence (DNA): TGTGCCAGCAGCTTAGGGGACAGGACCGATGAGCAGTTCTTC.

This chain connects TRBV28 to TRBJ1-2, with 7 nucleotides matching TRBD1. Germline V lookup: CDR1 MDHEN, CDR2 SYDVKM. The CDR3 contains 14 residues. J lost 3 bases, V lost 6 bases, and 7 bases had no gene match. The CDR3 reads CASSPPGQDYGYTF. The CDR3 DNA reads TGTGCCAGCAGCCCTCCCGGACAGGACTATGGCTACACCTTC.

This clone was seen more than once but under ten times. The CDR3: CASSQDPGGDYGYTF. DNA of the CDR3: TGCGCCAGCAGCCAAGATCCAGGGGGAGACTATGGCTACACCTTC. The chain links TRBV4-1 to TRBJ1-2, with 7 bases that match TRBD1. Germline CDR1 and CDR2: MGHRA and YSYEKL. This CDR3 spans 15 amino acids. V lost 0 bases and J lost 3; bases outside the gene matches: 4.

The rearrangement uses TRBV19 and TRBJ2-2, with a possible D match to TRBD2 (6 bases). Trimming cost V 9 bases and J 2 bases, with 13 bases left between them. The CDR3 contains 14 residues. Germline V gene data show CDR1 as LNHDA and CDR2 as SQIVND (reference sequence). Written as DNA, the CDR3 is TGTGCCAGCGACCGGGACTCTAACACCGGGGAGCTGTTTTTT. It encodes CASDRDSNTGELFF.

The chain has TRBV7-3 and TRBJ2-7, with D possibly matching TRBD1 (7 bases). V lost 6 bases and J 1 base, leaving 25 bases between the germline ends. The CDR3 loop spans 18 amino acids. The germline V gene has CDR1 SGHTA and CDR2 FQGTGA. The CDR3 DNA reads as TGTGCCAGCAGTAAGGGGCCAGGGGGGCAAGTCTCATCCTACGAGCAGTACTTC. It specifies CASSKGPGGQVSSYEQYF.

V usage is TRBV5-4 and J usage is TRBJ2-7, with D possibly matching TRBD2 (6 bases). The V and J ends lost 5 bases and 0 bases respectively, with 15 bases between them. Per germline, CDR1 SGHNT and CDR2 YYREEE (reference sequence). This CDR3 is 15 amino acids long. The CDR3 loop is CASRAGTSSSYEQYF. Here the CDR3 DNA reads TGTGCCAGCAGAGCCGGGACTTCAAGCTCCTACGAGCAGTACTTC.

The chain has TRBV21-1 and TRBJ2-3; the table's D call of TRBD2 was not tested on the DNA. TRBV21-1 is termed a pseudogene. The CDR3 has 18 residues. The CDR3 loop reads CASSNFRLAAIHTDTQYF. The CDR3, as DNA: TGTGCCAGCAGCAATTTCAGACTCGCCGCGATTCACACAGATACGCAGTATTTT.

The chain carries TRBV28 and TRBJ1-4; TRBD1 is a possible D gene (6 bases). The V and J ends lost 4 bases and 4 bases respectively, with 16 bases between them. Germline CDR1 is MDHEN and CDR2 is SYDVKM. The CDR3 covers 16 residues. In nucleotides, the CDR3 is TGTGCCAGCAGTTGGGGGCAGGGAAGGGGTAATGAAAAACTGTTTTTT. Translated, it gives CASSWGQGRGNEKLFF.

As to this clone: In the same sample, other DNA sequences code for this CDR3. The chain uses TRBV5-1 and TRBJ2-7; 7 bases match TRBD1. CDR1 is SGHRS, CDR2 YFSETQ, per germline. The ends lost 0 bases at V and 0 bases at J; junction bases unmatched: 9. This CDR3 has 17 residues. The CDR3 bases are TGCGCCAGCAGCTTGGCGGCCGGGACAGCCGGCTCCTACGAGCAGTACTTC. Amino acids: CASSLAAGTAGSYEQYF.